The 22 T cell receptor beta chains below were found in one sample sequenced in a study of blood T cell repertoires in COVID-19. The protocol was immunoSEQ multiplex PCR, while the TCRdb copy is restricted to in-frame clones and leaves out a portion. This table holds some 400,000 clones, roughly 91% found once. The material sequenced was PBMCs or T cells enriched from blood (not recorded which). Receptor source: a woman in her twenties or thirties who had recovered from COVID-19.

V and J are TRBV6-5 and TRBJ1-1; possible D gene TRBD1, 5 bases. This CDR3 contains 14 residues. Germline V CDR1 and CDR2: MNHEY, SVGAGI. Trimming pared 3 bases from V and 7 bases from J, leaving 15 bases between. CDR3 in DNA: TGTGCCAGCAGTTATCTAGGGGAGGAAGGTGAAGCTTTCTTT. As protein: CASSYLGEEGEAFF.

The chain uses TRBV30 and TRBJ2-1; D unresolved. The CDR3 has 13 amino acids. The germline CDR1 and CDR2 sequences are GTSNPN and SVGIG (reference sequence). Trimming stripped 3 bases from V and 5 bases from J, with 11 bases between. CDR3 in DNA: TGTGCCTGGAGCCAGCGATTGAACAATGAGCAGTTCTTC. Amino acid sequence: CAWSQRLNNEQFF.

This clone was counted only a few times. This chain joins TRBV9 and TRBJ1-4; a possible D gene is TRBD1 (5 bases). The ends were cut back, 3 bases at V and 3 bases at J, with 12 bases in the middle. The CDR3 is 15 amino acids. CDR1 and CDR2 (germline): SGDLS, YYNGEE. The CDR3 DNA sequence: TGTGCCAGCAGCGCGGGGGGGGTGCCTAATGAAAAACTGTTTTTT. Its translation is CASSAGGVPNEKLFF.

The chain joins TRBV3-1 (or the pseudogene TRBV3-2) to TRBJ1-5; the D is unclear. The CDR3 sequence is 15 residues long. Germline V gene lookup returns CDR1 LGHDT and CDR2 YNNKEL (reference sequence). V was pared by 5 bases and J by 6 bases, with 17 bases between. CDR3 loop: CASSTGEGLGQPQHF. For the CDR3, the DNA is TGTGCCAGCAGCACTGGGGAGGGATTAGGTCAGCCCCAGCATTTT.

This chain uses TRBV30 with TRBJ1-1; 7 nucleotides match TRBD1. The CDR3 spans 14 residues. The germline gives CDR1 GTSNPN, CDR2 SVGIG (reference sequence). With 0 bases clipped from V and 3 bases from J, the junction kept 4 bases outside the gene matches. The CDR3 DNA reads TGTGCCTGGAGTGTGTACAGGGGTGACACTGAAGCTTTCTTT. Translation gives CAWSVYRGDTEAFF.

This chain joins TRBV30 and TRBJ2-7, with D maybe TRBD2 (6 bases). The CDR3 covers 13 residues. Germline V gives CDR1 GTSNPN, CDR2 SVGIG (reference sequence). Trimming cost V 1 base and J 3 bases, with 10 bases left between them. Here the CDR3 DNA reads TGTGCCTGGAGTGATTTGGGGGGCTACGAGCAGTACTTC. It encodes CAWSDLGGYEQYF.

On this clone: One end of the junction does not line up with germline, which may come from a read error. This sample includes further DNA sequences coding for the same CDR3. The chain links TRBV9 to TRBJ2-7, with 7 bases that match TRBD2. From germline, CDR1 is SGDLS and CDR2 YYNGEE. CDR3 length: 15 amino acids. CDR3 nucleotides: TGTGCCAGCAGCGTAGAGGGCGGGGGATCCTATGAGCAGTACTTC. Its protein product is CASSVEGGGSYEQYF.

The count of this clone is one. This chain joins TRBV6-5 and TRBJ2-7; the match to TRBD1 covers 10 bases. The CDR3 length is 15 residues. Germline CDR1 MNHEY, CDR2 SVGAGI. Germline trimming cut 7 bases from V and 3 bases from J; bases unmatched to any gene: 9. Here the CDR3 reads CASNSRDRGFYEQYF. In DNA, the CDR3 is TGTGCCAGCAATTCCCGGGACAGGGGTTTCTACGAGCAGTACTTC.

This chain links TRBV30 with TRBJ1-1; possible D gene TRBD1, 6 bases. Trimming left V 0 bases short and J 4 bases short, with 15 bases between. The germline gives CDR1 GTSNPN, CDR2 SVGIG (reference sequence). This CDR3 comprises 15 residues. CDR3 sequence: CAWSVQGTAFTEAFF. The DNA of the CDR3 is TGTGCCTGGAGTGTACAGGGCACGGCGTTCACTGAAGCTTTCTTT.

As DNA, the CDR3 is TGTGCCAGCAGCTCAGGGACAGGGAACTATGGCTACACCTTC. Residues: CASSSGTGNYGYTF. The gene calls are TRBV11-2 and TRBJ1-2, with TRBD1 matching 9 bases. J lost 2 bases, V lost 4 bases, and 2 bases had no gene match. The CDR3 is made up of 14 amino acids. Germline V lookup: CDR1 SGHAT, CDR2 FQNNGV. Together with reference TRBV11-2 and TRBJ1-2, the CDR3 gives the full variable domain: EAGVAQSPRYKIIEKRQSVAFWCNPISGHATLYWYQQILGQGPKLLIQFQNNGVVDDSQLPKDRFSAERLKGVDSTLKIQPAKLEDSAVYLCASSSGTGNYGYTFGSGTRLTVV.

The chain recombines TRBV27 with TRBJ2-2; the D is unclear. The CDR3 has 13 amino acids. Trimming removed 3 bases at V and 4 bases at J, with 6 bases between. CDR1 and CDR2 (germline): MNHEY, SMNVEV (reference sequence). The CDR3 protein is CASSLASTGELFF. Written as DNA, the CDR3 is TGTGCCAGCAGTTTGGCTTCCACCGGGGAGCTGTTTTTT.

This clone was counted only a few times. The CDR3 reads CAVGPGAHKPQHF. The DNA for the CDR3 is TGTGCCGTAGGTCCAGGGGCGCATAAGCCCCAGCATTTT. The gene calls are TRBV24-1 and TRBJ1-5; perhaps TRBD1 as D (6 bases). V dropped 12 bases and J dropped 8 bases, with 19 bases sitting between them. Germline-derived CDR1 and CDR2 are KGHDR and SFDVKD. This CDR3 spans 13 amino acids.

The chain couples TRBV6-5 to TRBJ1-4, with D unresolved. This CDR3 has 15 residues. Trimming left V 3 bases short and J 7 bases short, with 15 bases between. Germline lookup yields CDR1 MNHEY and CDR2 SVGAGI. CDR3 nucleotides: TGTGCCAGCAGTTATTCATGGATCTCGGGTGAAAAACTGTTTTTT. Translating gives CASSYSWISGEKLFF.

The CDR3 here is CASSIGQGMNTEAFF. The CDR3 DNA reads TGTGCCAGTAGTATCGGACAGGGCATGAACACTGAAGCTTTCTTT. The chain recombines TRBV19 with TRBJ1-1; 8 nucleotides agree with TRBD1. Trimming removed 3 bases from V and 0 bases from J; junction bases left unmatched: 3. The germline V gene has CDR1 LNHDA and CDR2 SQIVND (reference sequence). CDR3 length equals 15 residues.

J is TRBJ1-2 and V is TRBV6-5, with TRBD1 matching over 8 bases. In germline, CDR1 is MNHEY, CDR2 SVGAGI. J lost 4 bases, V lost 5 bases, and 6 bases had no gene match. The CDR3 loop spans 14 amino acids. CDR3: CASSTEDRAYGYTF. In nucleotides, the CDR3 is TGTGCCAGCAGTACCGAGGACAGGGCCTATGGCTACACCTTC.

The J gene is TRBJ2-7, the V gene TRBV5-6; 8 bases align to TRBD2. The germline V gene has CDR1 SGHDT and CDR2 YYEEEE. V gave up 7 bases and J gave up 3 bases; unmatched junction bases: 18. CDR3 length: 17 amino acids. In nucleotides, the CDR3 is TGTGCCAGCGTCTTTGGAGGGGCGGGAGGACGGTACTACGAGCAGTACTTC. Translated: CASVFGGAGGRYYEQYF.

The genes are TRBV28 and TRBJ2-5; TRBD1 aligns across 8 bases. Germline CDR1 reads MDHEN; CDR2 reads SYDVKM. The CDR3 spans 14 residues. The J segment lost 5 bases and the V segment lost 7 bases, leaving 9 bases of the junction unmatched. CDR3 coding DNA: TGTGCCAGCAAGGGGGCAGGGGGCGAGGAGACCCAGTACTTC. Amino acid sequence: CASKGAGGEETQYF.

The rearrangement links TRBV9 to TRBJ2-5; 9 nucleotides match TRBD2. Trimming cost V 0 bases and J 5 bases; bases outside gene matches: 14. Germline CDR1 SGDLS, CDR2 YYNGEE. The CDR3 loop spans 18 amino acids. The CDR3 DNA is TGTGCCAGCAGCGTAGCCCGTGGGGCGGGAGGGGGATTGGAGACCCAGTACTTC. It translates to CASSVARGAGGGLETQYF.

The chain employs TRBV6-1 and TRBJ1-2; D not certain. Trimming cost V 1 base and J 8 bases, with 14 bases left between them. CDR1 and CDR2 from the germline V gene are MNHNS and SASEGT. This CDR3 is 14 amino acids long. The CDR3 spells CASSEEVPMGGYTF. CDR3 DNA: TGTGCCAGCAGTGAAGAGGTGCCAATGGGCGGCTACACCTTC.

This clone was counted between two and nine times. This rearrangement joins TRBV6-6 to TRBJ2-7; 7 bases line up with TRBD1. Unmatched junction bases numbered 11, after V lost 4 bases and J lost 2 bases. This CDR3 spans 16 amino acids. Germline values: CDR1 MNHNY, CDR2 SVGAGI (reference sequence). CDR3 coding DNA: TGTGCCAGCAGTTTTTTTCTGGACAGGCCTCCCTACGAGCAGTACTTC. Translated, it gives CASSFFLDRPPYEQYF.

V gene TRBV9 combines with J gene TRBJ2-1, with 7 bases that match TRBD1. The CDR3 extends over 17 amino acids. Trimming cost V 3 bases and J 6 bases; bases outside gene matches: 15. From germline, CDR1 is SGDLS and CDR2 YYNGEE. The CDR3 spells CASSEGATGPKGNEQFF. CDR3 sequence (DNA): TGTGCCAGCAGCGAGGGTGCGACAGGGCCCAAGGGCAATGAGCAGTTCTTC.

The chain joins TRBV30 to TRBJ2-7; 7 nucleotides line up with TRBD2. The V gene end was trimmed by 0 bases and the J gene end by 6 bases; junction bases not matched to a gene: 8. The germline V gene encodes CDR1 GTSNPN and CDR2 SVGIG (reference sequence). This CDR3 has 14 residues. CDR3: CAWSVGGSLSEQYF. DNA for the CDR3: TGTGCCTGGAGTGTAGGCGGGAGCCTTAGCGAGCAGTACTTC.